A single sample is the source of the 26 T cell receptor beta chains below, sequenced in a study of T cell repertoires in cytomegalovirus infection. TCRdb analysed the reads with MiXCR anew, one entry per CDR3 protein. The sample consists of about 530,000 distinct CDR3 sequences, about 30% of them appearing once. The material sequenced was PBMCs. The receptors here all came from a human donor in good health (CMV status not recorded). Some clones in this sample may be carry-over from other donors' samples.

This chain joins TRBV11-2 and TRBJ1-4, with 8 nucleotides matching TRBD1. This CDR3 is 16 amino acids long. Germline lookup yields CDR1 SGHAT and CDR2 FQNNGV. V shed 5 bases, J shed 0 bases, and the junction held 5 bases outside the gene matches. CDR3 region: CASSLRQGTTNEKLFF. The DNA of the CDR3 is TGTGCCAGCAGCCTACGACAGGGGACAACTAATGAAAAACTGTTTTTT.

This clonotype was counted at least ten times. The chain employs TRBV27 and TRBJ1-5; 8 bases are shared with TRBD1. Germline assignment: CDR1 MNHEY and CDR2 SMNVEV (reference sequence). The CDR3 is 15 residues long. V trimming: 4 bases; J trimming: 2 bases; junction bases outside the gene matches: 4. CDR3 region: CASSWGTGRNQPQHF. Here the CDR3 DNA reads TGTGCCAGCAGTTGGGGGACAGGTCGCAATCAGCCCCAGCATTTT.

This clonotype was observed a single time. V gene TRBV2 combines with J gene TRBJ1-2; TRBD1 aligns across 9 bases. From germline, CDR1 is SNHLY and CDR2 FYNNEI. V lost 6 bases, J lost 7 bases, and 9 bases stayed unmatched. The CDR3 has 14 amino acids. CDR3 bases: TGTGCCAGCAGCCGGGGGAGGGGACAGGGTGGCTACACCTTC. Protein: CASSRGRGQGGYTF.

V is TRBV6-5 and J is TRBJ2-3, with D maybe TRBD1 (6 bases). The V end was cut by 2 bases, the J end by 4 bases, with 10 bases between. The CDR3 is made up of 14 amino acids. Germline lookup yields CDR1 MNHEY and CDR2 SVGAGI. CDR3 bases: TGTGCCAGCAGTTACGTACGACAGGCAGATACGCAGTATTTT. Amino acid sequence: CASSYVRQADTQYF.

The rearrangement links TRBV20-1 to TRBJ2-7; 10 nucleotides align to TRBD1. Germline loops: CDR1 DFQATT, CDR2 SNEGSKA (reference sequence). The CDR3 has 14 amino acids. V dropped 5 bases and J dropped 6; count of bases not matched to a gene: 10. This CDR3 reads CSASPGQGTSEQYF. In DNA, the CDR3 is TGCAGTGCTTCTCCGGGACAGGGGACATCCGAGCAGTACTTC.

This clonotype has a handful of counts. This rearrangement joins TRBV6-5 to TRBJ2-7, with D unresolved. The CDR3 spans 15 residues. From germline, CDR1 is MNHEY and CDR2 SVGAGI. Trimming took 0 bases from V and 3 from J, leaving 12 bases between them. The CDR3 sequence: CASSYSPGSSYEQYF. The CDR3 DNA reads as TGTGCCAGCAGTTACTCTCCTGGGTCTAGCTACGAGCAGTACTTC.

The chain is built from TRBV7-9 and TRBJ2-5, with a possible D match to TRBD1 (6 bases). From germline, CDR1 is SEHNR and CDR2 FQNEAQ (reference sequence). V was trimmed by 5 bases and J by 4 bases, leaving 14 bases between them. The CDR3 extends over 14 amino acids. Written as DNA, the CDR3 is TGTGCCAGCAGCCCTCGACAGGAGGTAGAGACCCAGTACTTC. Its protein product is CASSPRQEVETQYF.

This clonotype was counted between two and nine times. The chain's CDR3 is CASSQESGRGETQYF. CDR3 nucleotide sequence: TGTGCCAGCAGCCAAGAAAGCGGGAGGGGAGAGACCCAGTACTTC. The V and J genes are TRBV14 and TRBJ2-5, with 10 bases fitting TRBD2. J was trimmed by 4 bases and V by 0 bases; bases with no gene match: 2. Germline CDR1 and CDR2: SGHDN and FVKESK. The CDR3 is made up of 15 amino acids.

This clonotype has just a few counts. The chain uses TRBV11-3 and TRBJ1-1; 9 nucleotides match TRBD1. The J segment lost 10 bases and the V segment lost 1 base, leaving 1 base of the junction unmatched. There are 12 residues in the CDR3. In germline, CDR1 is SGHNT, CDR2 YENEEA. This CDR3 reads CASSLGQGGAFF. DNA of the CDR3: TGTGCCAGCAGCTTAGGACAGGGGGGAGCTTTCTTT.

As DNA, the CDR3 is TGCAGCGTTGAACCCGGACCCCTCGGCACCGGGGAGCTGTTTTTT. Its protein is CSVEPGPLGTGELFF. This chain connects TRBV29-1 to TRBJ2-2; D is ambiguous. Between the trimmed V and J ends, which lost 2 bases and 4 bases, there was a span of 14 bases. The CDR3 length is 15 residues. Per germline, CDR1 SQVTM and CDR2 ANQGSEA.

The chain joins TRBV28 to TRBJ1-4; D not resolved. The CDR3 totals 15 residues. Trimming shortened V by 1 base and J by 8 bases, and 14 bases separated the two germline ends. Germline V gene lookup returns CDR1 MDHEN and CDR2 SYDVKM. In DNA form, the CDR3 reads TGTGCCAGCAGTTTATTACGAGGGATCGAGGAAAAACTGTTTTTT. It translates to CASSLLRGIEEKLFF.

This chain connects TRBV4-3 to TRBJ2-7, with 7 bases fitting TRBD1. Germline CDR1 and CDR2: LGHNA and YSLEER. This CDR3 has 14 amino acids. V lost 4 bases to trimming and J lost 4 bases; unmatched junction nucleotides: 7. CDR3 in DNA: TGCGCCAGCAGCCTTTCGACAGGGAAATACGAGCAGTACTTC. As protein: CASSLSTGKYEQYF.

V usage is TRBV5-1 and J usage is TRBJ2-3, with D tentatively TRBD2 (5 bases). Trimming left V 5 bases short and J 2 bases short, with 21 bases between. CDR1 is SGHRS, CDR2 YFSETQ, per germline. This CDR3 is 17 amino acids long. CDR3 in DNA: TGCGCCAGCAGGCTTTTGTGGGAGCGACGTTCCACAGATACGCAGTATTTT. This codes for CASRLLWERRSTDTQYF. Using reference TRBV5-1 and TRBJ2-3 for the parts outside the CDR3, the full variable domain is KAGVTQTPRYLIKTRGQQVTLSCSPISGHRSVSWYQQTPGQGLQFLFEYFSETQRNKGNFPGRFSGRQFSNSRSEMNVSTLELGDSALYLCASRLLWERRSTDTQYFGPGTRLTVL.

This chain joins TRBV5-6 and TRBJ2-2; TRBD2 aligns across 14 bases. There are 18 residues in the CDR3. V lost 5 bases, J lost 0 bases, and 6 bases stayed unmatched. Germline V gives CDR1 SGHDT, CDR2 YYEEEE. The CDR3 DNA reads as TGTGCCAGCAGGTCCGGGACTAGCGGGAGTGCGAACACCGGGGAGCTGTTTTTT. It is translated as CASRSGTSGSANTGELFF.

This clonotype was found a few times. This sequence joins TRBV12-3 or TRBV12-4 and TRBJ2-3; TRBD1 aligns across 9 bases. V lost 5 bases, J lost 4 bases, and 4 bases stayed unmatched. The CDR3 contains 14 residues. The CDR3 DNA reads as TGTGCCAGCAGTACCACAGGGGGCGCAGATACGCAGTATTTT. This codes for CASSTTGGADTQYF.

The chain links TRBV4-3 to TRBJ2-1; the match to TRBD2 covers 11 bases. The germline CDR1 and CDR2 sequences are LGHNA and YSLEER. The trim removed 1 base at V and 1 base at J, leaving 12 bases unmatched. The CDR3 runs to 20 residues. The CDR3 DNA is TGCGCCAGCAGCCAAGTCGGACTAGCGGGCTCTTCCTTATCCTACAATGAGCAGTTCTTC. This codes for CASSQVGLAGSSLSYNEQFF.

This chain connects TRBV6-2 or TRBV6-3 to TRBJ2-2, with TRBD2 identical over 7 bases. The CDR3 extends over 17 amino acids. Germline lookup yields CDR1 MNHEY and CDR2 SVGEGT. The V and J ends lost 5 bases and 6 bases, in that order; junction bases with no gene match: 15. As DNA, the CDR3 is TGTGCCAGCAGTACCCCCCTGGGAGGGGCCGGGCCCGGGGAGCTGTTTTTT. Amino acid sequence: CASSTPLGGAGPGELFF.

The J gene is TRBJ2-1, the V gene TRBV28; D gene uncertain. The CDR3 totals 15 residues. V dropped 0 bases and J dropped 5 bases, with 11 bases sitting between them. CDR1 is MDHEN, CDR2 SYDVKM, per germline. The CDR3 bases are TGTGCCAGCAGTTTATGGGGTCAGGCAAACAATGAGCAGTTCTTC. Its protein is CASSLWGQANNEQFF.

V usage is TRBV5-6 and J usage is TRBJ1-2; D gene unclear. V lost 4 bases and J lost 8, with 12 bases in between. Germline V CDR1 and CDR2: SGHDT, YYEEEE. This CDR3 region has 12 residues. In nucleotides, the CDR3 is TGTGCCAGCAGCGGAGACCCCTTGGGCTACACCTTC. Residues: CASSGDPLGYTF.

The chain joins TRBV7-8 to TRBJ2-7, with 7 bases aligning to TRBD2. Germline V gene lookup returns CDR1 SGHVS and CDR2 FQNEAQ. V lost 5 bases and J lost 7; bases outside the gene matches: 17. The CDR3 extends over 16 amino acids. CDR3 sequence: CASSPPTRELIWEQYF. Written as DNA, the CDR3 is TGTGCCAGCAGCCCCCCGACGCGGGAGTTGATTTGGGAGCAGTACTTC. The whole variable domain, filled in from reference TRBV7-8 and TRBJ2-7, reads GAGVSQSPRYKVAKRGQDVALRCDPISGHVSLFWYQQALGQGPEFLTYFQNEAQLDKSGLPSDRFFAERPEGSVSTLKIQRTQQEDSAVYLCASSPPTRELIWEQYFGPGTRLTVT.

The genes are TRBV7-9 and TRBJ2-3; possibly TRBD2 for D (5 bases). Germline V lookup: CDR1 SEHNR, CDR2 FQNEAQ (reference sequence). The CDR3 has 16 residues. The ends were cut back, 4 bases at V and 2 bases at J, with 16 bases in the middle. In nucleotides, the CDR3 is TGTGCCAGCAGCTGGTCGACTACCTCCTCCACAGATACGCAGTATTTT. It encodes CASSWSTTSSTDTQYF.

The chain uses TRBV19 and TRBJ2-3, with 13 bases lining up with TRBD2. Trimming removed 4 bases from V and 5 bases from J; junction bases left unmatched: 9. The CDR3 totals 17 residues. Germline V gene data show CDR1 as LNHDA and CDR2 as SQIVND (reference sequence). The CDR3 protein is CASSNRGTSGAGDTQYF. The CDR3 region has the DNA TGTGCCAGTAGTAACCGGGGGACTAGCGGGGCCGGAGATACGCAGTATTTT.

This clonotype was counted only a few times. The chain employs TRBV20-1 and TRBJ2-5; 7 bases are shared with TRBD1. J lost 2 bases, V lost 0 bases, and 3 bases had no gene match. This CDR3 comprises 14 residues. CDR1 DFQATT and CDR2 SNEGSKA come from the germline V gene (reference sequence). CDR3 sequence reads: CSARETGLQETQYF. CDR3 DNA: TGCAGTGCTAGAGAGACAGGGCTTCAAGAGACCCAGTACTTC.

The chain couples TRBV3-1 to TRBJ1-4; D is ambiguous. Per the germline V gene, CDR1 is LGHDT and CDR2 is YNNKEL (reference sequence). This CDR3 comprises 15 residues. The ends were cut back, 1 base at V and 6 bases at J, with 12 bases in the middle. In DNA, the CDR3 is TGTGCCAGCAGCCAAGTTTCGGGCAGCCATGAAAAACTGTTTTTT. Translated, it gives CASSQVSGSHEKLFF.

A word on this clonotype: Since a much larger clone is just one base distant, this may be a read error. The chain combines TRBV11-3 with TRBJ2-2; D uncertain. Between the trimmed V and J ends, which lost 4 bases and 3 bases, there was a span of 3 bases. The CDR3 has 12 amino acids. Per the germline V gene, CDR1 is SGHNT and CDR2 is YENEEA. The CDR3 DNA reads as TGTGCCAGCAGCTACTACACCGGGGAGCTGTTTTTT. The encoded protein is CASSYYTGELFF.

As to this clonotype: The conserved phenylalanine or tryptophan normally closing the CDR3 is absent here, so this likely arose from a read error. The J gene is TRBJ2-1, the V gene TRBV7-6; TRBD2 agrees at 8 bases. V lost 3 bases and J lost 1; bases outside the gene matches: 11. Germline assignment: CDR1 SGHVS and CDR2 FNYEAQ. There are 18 residues in the CDR3. The chain's CDR3 is CASSFFSGTLRSYNEQFV. CDR3 DNA: TGTGCCAGCAGCTTTTTTAGCGGGACCCTTAGATCCTACAATGAGCAGTTCGTC.